This T cell receptor beta chain comes out of a study of T cells of healthy individuals (dated by TCRdb to 2017 to 2018). The library was built by means of 5' RACE. The listed sequencing device is Illumina MiSeq. The raw public reads went through TCRdb reprocessing: fastp at Q25, MiXCR clone calling, in-frame beta chains kept. Each CDR3 protein appears once, grouped with its most common genes and DNA. Present in this sample are about 82,000 distinct CDR3 sequences, about 4.8% of which were seen just once. The ten most abundant clones make up roughly 7.5% of the sample. This clonotype was recorded many times. What this receptor recognizes is not known. Base qualities are not at hand, and no much larger clone is one base apart. V drops 0 bases and J drops 2 bases, leaving 4 bases in between. CDR1 and CDR2 are read off the germline V gene as SGHRS and YFSETQ. Spanning cysteine to phenylalanine, the CDR3 consists of 13 amino acids. The CDR3 DNA has 39 bases and is translated from base 1.

The chain uses TRBV5-1 and TRBJ2-3, with the D gene call left open. The sequence derives from a female donor in good health. CDR3 protein: CASSLEYTDTQYF. DNA sequence: TGCGCCAGCAGCTTGGAGTACACAGATACGCAGTATTTT.